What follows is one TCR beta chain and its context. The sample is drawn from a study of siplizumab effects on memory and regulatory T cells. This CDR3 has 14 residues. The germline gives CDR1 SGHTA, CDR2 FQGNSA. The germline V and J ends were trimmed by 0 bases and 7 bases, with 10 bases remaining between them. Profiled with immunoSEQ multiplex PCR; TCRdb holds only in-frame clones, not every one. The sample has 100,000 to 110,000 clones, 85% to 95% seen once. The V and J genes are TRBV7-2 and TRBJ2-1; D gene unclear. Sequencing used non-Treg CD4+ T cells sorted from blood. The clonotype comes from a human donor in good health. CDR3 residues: CASSLAGRLNEQFF. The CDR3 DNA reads TGTGCCAGCAGCTTAGCGGGCCGGTTGAATGAGCAGTTCTTC.